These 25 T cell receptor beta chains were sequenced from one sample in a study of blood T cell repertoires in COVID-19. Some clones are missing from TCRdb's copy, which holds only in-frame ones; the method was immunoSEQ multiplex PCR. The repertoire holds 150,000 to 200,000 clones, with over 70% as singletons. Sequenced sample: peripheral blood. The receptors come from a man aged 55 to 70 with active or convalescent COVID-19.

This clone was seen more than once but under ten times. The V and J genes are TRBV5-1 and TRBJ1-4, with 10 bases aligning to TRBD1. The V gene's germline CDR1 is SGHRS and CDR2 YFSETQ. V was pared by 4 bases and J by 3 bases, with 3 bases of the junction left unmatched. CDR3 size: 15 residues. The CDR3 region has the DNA TGCGCCAGCAGCAAGGGGACAGGGGCTAATGAAAAACTGTTTTTT. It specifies CASSKGTGANEKLFF.

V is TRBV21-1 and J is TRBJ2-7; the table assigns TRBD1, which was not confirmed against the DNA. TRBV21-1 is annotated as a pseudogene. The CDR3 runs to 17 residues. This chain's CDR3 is CASSTTTPGTDSYEQYF. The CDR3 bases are TGTGCCAGCAGCACCACCACCCCCGGGACAGACTCCTACGAGCAGTACTTC.

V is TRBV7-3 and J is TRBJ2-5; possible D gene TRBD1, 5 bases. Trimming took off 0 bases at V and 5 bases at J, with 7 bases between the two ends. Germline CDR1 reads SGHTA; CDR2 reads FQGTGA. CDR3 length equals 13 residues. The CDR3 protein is CASSLTAGETQYF. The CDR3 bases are TGTGCCAGCAGCTTAACAGCAGGGGAGACCCAGTACTTC.

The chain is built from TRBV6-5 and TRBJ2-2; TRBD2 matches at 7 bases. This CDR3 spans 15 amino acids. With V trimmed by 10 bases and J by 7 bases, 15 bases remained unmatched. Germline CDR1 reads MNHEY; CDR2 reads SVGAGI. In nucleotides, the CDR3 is TGTGCCACCTGCGAAACTAGCGTCGGGGGCGGGGAGCTGTTTTTT. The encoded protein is CATCETSVGGGELFF.

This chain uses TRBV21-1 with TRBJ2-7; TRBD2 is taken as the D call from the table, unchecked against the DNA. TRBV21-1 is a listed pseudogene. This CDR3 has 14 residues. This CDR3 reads CASSPRTGGYEQYF. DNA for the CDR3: TGTGCCAGCAGCCCCCGGACCGGCGGGTACGAGCAGTACTTC.

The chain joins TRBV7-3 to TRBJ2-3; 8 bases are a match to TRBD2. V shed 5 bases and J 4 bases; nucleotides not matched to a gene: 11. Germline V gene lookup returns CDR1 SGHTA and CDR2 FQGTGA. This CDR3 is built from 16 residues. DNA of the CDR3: TGTGCCAGCAGCCCCCGAGGTAGCGGGATAGCAGATACGCAGTATTTT. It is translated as CASSPRGSGIADTQYF.

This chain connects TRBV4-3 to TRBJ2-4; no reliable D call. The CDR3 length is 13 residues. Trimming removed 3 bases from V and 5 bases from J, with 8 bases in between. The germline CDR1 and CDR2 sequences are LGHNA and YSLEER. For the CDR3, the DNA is TGCGCCAGCAGCCACTTGTCCGAAAACATTCAGTACTTC. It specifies CASSHLSENIQYF.

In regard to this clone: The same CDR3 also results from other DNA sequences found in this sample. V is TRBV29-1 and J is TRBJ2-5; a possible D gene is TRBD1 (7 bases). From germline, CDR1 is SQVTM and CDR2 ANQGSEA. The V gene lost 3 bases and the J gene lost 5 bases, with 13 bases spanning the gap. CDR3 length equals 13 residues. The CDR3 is CSVDLAGGETQYF. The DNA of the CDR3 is TGCAGCGTTGATCTTGCAGGGGGGGAGACCCAGTACTTC.

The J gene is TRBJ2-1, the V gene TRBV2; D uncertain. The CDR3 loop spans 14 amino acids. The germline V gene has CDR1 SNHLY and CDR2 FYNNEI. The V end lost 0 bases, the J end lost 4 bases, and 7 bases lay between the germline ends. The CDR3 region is CASSEAAVYNEQFF. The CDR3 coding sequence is TGTGCCAGCAGTGAAGCGGCAGTATACAATGAGCAGTTCTTC.

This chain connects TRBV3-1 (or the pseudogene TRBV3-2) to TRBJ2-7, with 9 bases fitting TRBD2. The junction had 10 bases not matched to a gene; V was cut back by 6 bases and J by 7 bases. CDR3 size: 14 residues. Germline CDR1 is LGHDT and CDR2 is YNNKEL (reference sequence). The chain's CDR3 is CASRLERGVLEQYF. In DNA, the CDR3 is TGTGCCAGCAGATTGGAGCGGGGGGTCTTGGAGCAGTACTTC.

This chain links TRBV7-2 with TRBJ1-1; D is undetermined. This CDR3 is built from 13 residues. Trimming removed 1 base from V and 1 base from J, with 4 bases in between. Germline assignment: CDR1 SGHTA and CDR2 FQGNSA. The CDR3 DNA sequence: TGTGCCAGCAGCTTAGATCAGAACACTGAAGCTTTCTTT. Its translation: CASSLDQNTEAFF.

CDR3 protein: CASSSGRNSLNEQFF. The CDR3 nucleotides read TGTGCCAGCAGCTCGGGGAGGAACAGTTTAAATGAGCAGTTCTTC. The chain joins TRBV5-4 to TRBJ2-1, with D possibly TRBD2 on 6 matching bases. V was cut by 3 bases and J by 7 bases, with 17 bases left in between. This CDR3 has 15 amino acids. Per germline, CDR1 SGHNT and CDR2 YYREEE (reference sequence).

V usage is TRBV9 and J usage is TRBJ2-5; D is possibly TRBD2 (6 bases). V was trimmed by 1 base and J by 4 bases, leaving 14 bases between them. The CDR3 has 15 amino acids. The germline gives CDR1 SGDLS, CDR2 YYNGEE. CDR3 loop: CASSVSGSSGETQYF. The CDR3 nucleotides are TGTGCCAGCAGCGTATCCGGGAGTTCGGGAGAGACCCAGTACTTC.

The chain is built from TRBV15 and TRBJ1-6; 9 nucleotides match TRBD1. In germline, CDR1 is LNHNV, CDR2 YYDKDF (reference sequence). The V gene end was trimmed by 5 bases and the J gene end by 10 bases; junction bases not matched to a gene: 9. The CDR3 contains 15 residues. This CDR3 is CATSGNRGRESPLHF. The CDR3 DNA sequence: TGTGCCACCAGCGGAAACAGGGGGCGGGAATCACCCCTCCACTTT.

CDR3 region: CATSDPGGGTEQYF. DNA for the CDR3: TGTGCCACCAGTGATCCCGGTGGGGGGACGGAGCAGTACTTC. The V and J genes are TRBV24-1 and TRBJ2-7; tentative D call: TRBD2 (6 bases). The V and J ends lost 3 bases and 7 bases respectively, with 15 bases between them. This CDR3 comprises 14 residues. CDR1 and CDR2 (germline): KGHDR, SFDVKD.

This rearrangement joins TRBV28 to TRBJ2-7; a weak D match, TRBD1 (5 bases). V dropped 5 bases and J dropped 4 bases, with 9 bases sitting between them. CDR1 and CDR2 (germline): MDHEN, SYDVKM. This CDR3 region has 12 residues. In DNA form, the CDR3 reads TGTGCCAGCAGTCAAGACAGTTACGAGCAGTACTTC. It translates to CASSQDSYEQYF.

The CDR3 loop is CASGLVQGLGYSGELFF. The DNA for the CDR3 is TGTGCTAGTGGTTTGGTACAGGGGCTCGGGTATTCCGGGGAGCTGTTTTTT. This chain joins TRBV12-5 and TRBJ2-2; the match to TRBD1 covers 7 bases. Germline-derived CDR1 and CDR2 are LGHNT and FRNRAP. This CDR3 has 17 residues. Losses at the gene ends were 0 bases for V and 6 bases for J; bases not matched to a gene: 10.

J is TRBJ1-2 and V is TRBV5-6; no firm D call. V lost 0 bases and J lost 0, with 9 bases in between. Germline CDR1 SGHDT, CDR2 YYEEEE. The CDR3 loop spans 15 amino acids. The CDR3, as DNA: TGTGCCAGCAGCTTGGTCGCGCAAGCTAACTATGGCTACACCTTC. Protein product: CASSLVAQANYGYTF.

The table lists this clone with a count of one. CDR3 in amino acids: CAGQGGPNTGELFF. In nucleotides, the CDR3 is TGTGCCGGTCAAGGGGGCCCGAACACCGGGGAGCTGTTTTTT. This chain uses TRBV28 with TRBJ2-2, with 7 bases aligning to TRBD1. Trimming cost V 11 bases and J 0 bases; bases outside gene matches: 6. The CDR3 is made up of 14 amino acids. Germline values: CDR1 MDHEN, CDR2 SYDVKM.

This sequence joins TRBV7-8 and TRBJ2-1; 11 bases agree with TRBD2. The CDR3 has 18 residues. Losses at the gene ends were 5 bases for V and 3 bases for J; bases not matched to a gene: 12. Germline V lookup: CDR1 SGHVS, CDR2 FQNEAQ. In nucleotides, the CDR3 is TGTGCCAGCAGCGCTCAGTACAGGGGACTAGCGGACTACAATGAGCAGTTCTTC. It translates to CASSAQYRGLADYNEQFF.

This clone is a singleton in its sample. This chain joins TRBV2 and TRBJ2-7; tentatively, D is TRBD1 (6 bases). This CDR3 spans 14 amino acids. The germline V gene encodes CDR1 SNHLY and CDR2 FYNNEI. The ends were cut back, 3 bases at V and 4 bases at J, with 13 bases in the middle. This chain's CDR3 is CASSERQGTYEQYF. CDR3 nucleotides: TGTGCCAGCAGTGAGAGGCAGGGGACGTACGAGCAGTACTTC.

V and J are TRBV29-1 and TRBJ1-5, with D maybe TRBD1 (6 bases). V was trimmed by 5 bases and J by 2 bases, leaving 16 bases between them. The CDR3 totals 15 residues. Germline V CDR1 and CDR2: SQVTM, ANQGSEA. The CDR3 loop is CSVREGGSGNQPQHF. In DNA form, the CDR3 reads TGCAGCGTTCGGGAAGGGGGTAGCGGCAATCAGCCCCAGCATTTT.

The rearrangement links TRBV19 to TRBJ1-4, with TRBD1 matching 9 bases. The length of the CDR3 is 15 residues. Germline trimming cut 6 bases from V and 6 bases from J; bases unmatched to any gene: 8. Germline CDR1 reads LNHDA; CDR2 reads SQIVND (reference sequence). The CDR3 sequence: CASRGVWTGDEKLFF. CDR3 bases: TGTGCCAGTAGGGGGGTGTGGACAGGGGATGAAAAACTGTTTTTT.

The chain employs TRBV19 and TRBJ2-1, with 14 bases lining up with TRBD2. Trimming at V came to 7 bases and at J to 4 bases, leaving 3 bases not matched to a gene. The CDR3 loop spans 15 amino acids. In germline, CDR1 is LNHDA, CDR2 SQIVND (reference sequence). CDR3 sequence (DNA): TGTGCCAGTATGACTAGCGGGAGGGCATACAATGAGCAGTTCTTC. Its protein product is CASMTSGRAYNEQFF.

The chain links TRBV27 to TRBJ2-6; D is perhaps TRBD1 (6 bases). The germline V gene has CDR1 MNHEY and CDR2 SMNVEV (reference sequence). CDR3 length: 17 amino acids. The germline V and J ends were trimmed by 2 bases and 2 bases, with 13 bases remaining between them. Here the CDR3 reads CASSLARPGAGANVLTF. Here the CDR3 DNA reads TGTGCCAGCAGTTTAGCCCGACCAGGGGCTGGGGCCAACGTCCTGACTTTC.